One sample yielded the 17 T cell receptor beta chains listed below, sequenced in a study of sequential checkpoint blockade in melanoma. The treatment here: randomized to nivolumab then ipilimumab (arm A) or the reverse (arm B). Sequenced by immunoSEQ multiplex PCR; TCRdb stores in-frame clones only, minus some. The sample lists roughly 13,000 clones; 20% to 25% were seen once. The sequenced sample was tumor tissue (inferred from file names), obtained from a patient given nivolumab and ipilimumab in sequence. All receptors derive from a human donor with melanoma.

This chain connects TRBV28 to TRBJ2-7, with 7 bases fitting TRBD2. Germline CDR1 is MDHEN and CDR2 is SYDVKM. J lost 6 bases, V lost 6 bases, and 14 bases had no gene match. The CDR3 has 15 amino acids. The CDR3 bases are TGTGCCAGCAGCCAAAGCGGGACCCTCCTCCGCGAGCAGTACTTC. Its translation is CASSQSGTLLREQYF.

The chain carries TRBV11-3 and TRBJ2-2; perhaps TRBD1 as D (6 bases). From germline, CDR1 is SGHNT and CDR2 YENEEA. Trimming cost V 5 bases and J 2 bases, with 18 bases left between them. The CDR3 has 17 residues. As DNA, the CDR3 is TGTGCCAGCAGCCTAAACCTCGACAGGTTCAACACCGGGGAGCTGTTTTTT. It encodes CASSLNLDRFNTGELFF. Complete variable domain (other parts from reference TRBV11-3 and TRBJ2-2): EAGVVQSPRYKIIEKKQPVAFWCNPISGHNTLYWYLQNLGQGPELLIRYENEEAVDDSQLPKDRFSAERLKGVDSTLKIQPAELGDSAVYLCASSLNLDRFNTGELFFGEGSRLTVL.

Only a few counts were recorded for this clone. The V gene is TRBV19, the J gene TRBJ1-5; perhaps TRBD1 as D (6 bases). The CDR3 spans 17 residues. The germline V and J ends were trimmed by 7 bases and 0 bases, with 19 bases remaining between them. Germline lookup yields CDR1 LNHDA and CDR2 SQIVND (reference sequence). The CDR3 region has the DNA TGTGCCAGTATTTCGGGGGGCGGATTGGGTAGCAATCAGCCCCAGCATTTT. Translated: CASISGGGLGSNQPQHF. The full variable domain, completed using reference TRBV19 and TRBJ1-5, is DGGITQSPKYLFRKEGQNVTLSCEQNLNHDAMYWYRQDPGQGLRLIYYSQIVNDFQKGDIAEGYSVSREKKESFPLTVTSAQKNPTAFYLCASISGGGLGSNQPQHFGDGTRLSIL.

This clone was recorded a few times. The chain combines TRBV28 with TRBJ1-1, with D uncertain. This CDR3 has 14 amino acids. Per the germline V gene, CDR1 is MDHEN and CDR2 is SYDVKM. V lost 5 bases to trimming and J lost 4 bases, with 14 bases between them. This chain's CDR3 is CASSPLILSTEAFF. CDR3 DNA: TGTGCCAGCAGTCCTCTGATATTGAGCACTGAAGCTTTCTTT.

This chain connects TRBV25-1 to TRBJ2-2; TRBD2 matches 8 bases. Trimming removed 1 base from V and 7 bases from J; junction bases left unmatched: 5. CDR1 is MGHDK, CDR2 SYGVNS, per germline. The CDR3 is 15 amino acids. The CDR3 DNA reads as TGTGCCAGCAGTGAATCGACTAGCGAAGGCGGGGAGCTGTTTTTT. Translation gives CASSESTSEGGELFF.

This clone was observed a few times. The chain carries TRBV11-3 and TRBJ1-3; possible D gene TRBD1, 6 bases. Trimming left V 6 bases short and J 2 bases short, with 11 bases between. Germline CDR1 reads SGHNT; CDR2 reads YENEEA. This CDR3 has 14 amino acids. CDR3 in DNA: TGTGCCAGCAGTCAAGAGGGGGCTGGAAACACCATATATTTT. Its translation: CASSQEGAGNTIYF.

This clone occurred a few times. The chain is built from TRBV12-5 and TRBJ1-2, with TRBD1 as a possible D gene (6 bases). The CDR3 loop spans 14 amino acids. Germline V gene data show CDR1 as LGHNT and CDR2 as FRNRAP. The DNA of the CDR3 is TGTGCCAGCACCTTGGGGGGGCAGGCCTATGGCTACACCTTC. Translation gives CASTLGGQAYGYTF.

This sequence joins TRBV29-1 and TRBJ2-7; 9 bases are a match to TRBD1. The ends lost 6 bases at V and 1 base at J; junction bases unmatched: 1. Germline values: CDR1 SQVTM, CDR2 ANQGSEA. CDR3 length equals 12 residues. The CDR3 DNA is TGCAGCGTACAGGGGGCTTCCTACGAGCAGTACTTC. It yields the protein CSVQGASYEQYF.

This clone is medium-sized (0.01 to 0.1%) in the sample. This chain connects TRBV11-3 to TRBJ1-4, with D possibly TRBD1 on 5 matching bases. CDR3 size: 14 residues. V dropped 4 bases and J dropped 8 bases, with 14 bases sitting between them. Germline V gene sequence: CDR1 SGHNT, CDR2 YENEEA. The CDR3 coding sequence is TGTGCCAGCAGCTATTCGTTGGGGCACGAAAAACTGTTTTTT. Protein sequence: CASSYSLGHEKLFF.

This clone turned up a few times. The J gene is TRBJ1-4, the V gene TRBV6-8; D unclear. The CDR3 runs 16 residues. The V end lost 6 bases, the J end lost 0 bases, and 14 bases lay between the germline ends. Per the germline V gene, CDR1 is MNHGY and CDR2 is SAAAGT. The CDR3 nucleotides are TGTGCCAGCAGCCGCCCCCCGACCGCAACTAATGAAAAACTGTTTTTT. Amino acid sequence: CASSRPPTATNEKLFF.

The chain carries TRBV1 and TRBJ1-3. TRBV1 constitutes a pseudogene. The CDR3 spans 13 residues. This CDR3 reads CASSQVAGNTIYF. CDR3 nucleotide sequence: TGCGCCAGCAGCCAAGTCGCTGGAAACACCATATATTTT.

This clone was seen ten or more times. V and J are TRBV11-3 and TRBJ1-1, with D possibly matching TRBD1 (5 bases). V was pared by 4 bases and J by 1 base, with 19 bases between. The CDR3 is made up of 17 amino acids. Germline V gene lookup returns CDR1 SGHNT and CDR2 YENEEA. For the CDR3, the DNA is TGTGCCAGCAGCTCCACTCGAATCAGGGACGAGAACACTGAAGCTTTCTTT. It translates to CASSSTRIRDENTEAFF.

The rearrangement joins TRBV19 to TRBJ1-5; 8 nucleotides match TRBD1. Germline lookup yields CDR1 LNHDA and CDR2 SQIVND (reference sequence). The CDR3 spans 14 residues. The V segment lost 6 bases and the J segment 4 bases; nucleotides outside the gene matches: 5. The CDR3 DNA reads TGTGCCAGTAGCGTCCAGGGGGCGAATCAGCCCCAGCATTTT. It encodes CASSVQGANQPQHF.

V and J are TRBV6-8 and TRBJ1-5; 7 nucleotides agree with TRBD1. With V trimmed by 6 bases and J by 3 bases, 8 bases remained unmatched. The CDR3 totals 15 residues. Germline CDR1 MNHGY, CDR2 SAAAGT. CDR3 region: CASSDPTGNNQPQHF. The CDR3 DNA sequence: TGTGCCAGCAGCGACCCGACAGGGAACAATCAGCCCCAGCATTTT.

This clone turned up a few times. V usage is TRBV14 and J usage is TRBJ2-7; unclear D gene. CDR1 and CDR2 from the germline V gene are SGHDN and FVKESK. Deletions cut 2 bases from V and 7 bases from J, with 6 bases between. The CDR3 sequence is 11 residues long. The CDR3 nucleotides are TGTGCCAGCAGCCAACTTAGGGAGCAGTACTTC. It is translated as CASSQLREQYF. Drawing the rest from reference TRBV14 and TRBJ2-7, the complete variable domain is EAGVTQFPSHSVIEKGQTVTLRCDPISGHDNLYWYRRVMGKEIKFLLHFVKESKQDESGMPNNRFLAERTGGTYSTLKVQPAELEDSGVYFCASSQLREQYFGPGTRLTVT.

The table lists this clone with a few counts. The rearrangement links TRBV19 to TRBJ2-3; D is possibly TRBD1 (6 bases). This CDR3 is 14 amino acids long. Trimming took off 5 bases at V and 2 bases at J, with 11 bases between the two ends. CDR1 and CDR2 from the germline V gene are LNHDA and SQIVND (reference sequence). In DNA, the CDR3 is TGTGCCAGTAGTGCGACAGGCTACACAGATACGCAGTATTTT. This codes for CASSATGYTDTQYF. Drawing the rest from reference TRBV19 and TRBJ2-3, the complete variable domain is DGGITQSPKYLFRKEGQNVTLSCEQNLNHDAMYWYRQDPGQGLRLIYYSQIVNDFQKGDIAEGYSVSREKKESFPLTVTSAQKNPTAFYLCASSATGYTDTQYFGPGTRLTVL.

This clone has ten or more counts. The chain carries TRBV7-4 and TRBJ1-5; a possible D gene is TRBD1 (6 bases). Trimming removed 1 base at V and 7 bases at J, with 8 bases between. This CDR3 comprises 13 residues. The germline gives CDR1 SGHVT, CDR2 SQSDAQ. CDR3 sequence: CASSLGDRQPQHF. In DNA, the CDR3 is TGTGCCAGCAGCTTAGGAGACAGGCAGCCCCAGCATTTT.